This entry lists 11 T cell receptor beta chains sequenced from one sample in a study of T-cell memory formation after mild COVID-19. TCRdb re-called the 5' RACE reads with MiXCR, one entry per CDR3 protein. The sample lists some 260,000 distinct CDR3 sequences, around 17% occurring once. Sequences were obtained from PBMCs or a T cell subset sorted from them (not recorded which). The source of these receptors is a man younger than 35 who had mild COVID-19 (a few samples of this study predate the infection). Cell type and time point are not known.

This chain joins TRBV15 and TRBJ2-3, with TRBD2 as a possible D gene (6 bases). The CDR3 is 16 amino acids. The V and J ends lost 3 bases and 4 bases respectively, with 17 bases between them. Germline CDR1 and CDR2: LNHNV and YYDKDF (reference sequence). CDR3 DNA sequence: TGTGCCACCAGCAGGGGGACTGGGATGCCGGCAGATACGCAGTATTTT. This codes for CATSRGTGMPADTQYF.

This clonotype was detected only a few times. V gene TRBV7-2 combines with J gene TRBJ1-6; D gene ambiguous. Looked up from germline, CDR1 is SGHTA and CDR2 is FQGNSA. This CDR3 spans 13 amino acids. Trimming pared 2 bases from V and 9 bases from J, leaving 8 bases between. CDR3 in amino acids: CASSLSRGSPLHF. DNA for the CDR3: TGTGCCAGCAGCTTATCCCGAGGTTCACCCCTCCACTTT.

The rearrangement joins TRBV5-1 to TRBJ2-2, with D perhaps TRBD1 (6 bases). Germline V gene sequence: CDR1 SGHRS, CDR2 YFSETQ. V was cut by 0 bases and J by 3 bases, with 9 bases left in between. This CDR3 has 15 amino acids. The CDR3 nucleotides are TGCGCCAGCAGCTTGGGCAGGGGCCACACCGGGGAGCTGTTTTTT. Translation: CASSLGRGHTGELFF.

The rearrangement links TRBV20-1 to TRBJ2-1; TRBD2 agrees at 9 bases. Germline lookup yields CDR1 DFQATT and CDR2 SNEGSKA (reference sequence). With 0 bases clipped from V and 2 bases from J, the junction kept 11 bases outside the gene matches. The length of the CDR3 is 18 residues. The CDR3 sequence: CSARDALMAGGPYNEQFF. In nucleotides, the CDR3 is TGCAGTGCTAGAGATGCCCTGATGGCGGGGGGGCCCTACAATGAGCAGTTCTTC.

This clonotype was counted only a few times. This chain links TRBV2 with TRBJ2-3; 11 positions match TRBD2. The CDR3 extends over 18 amino acids. CDR1 is SNHLY, CDR2 FYNNEI, per germline. Losses at the gene ends were 3 bases for V and 5 bases for J; bases not matched to a gene: 13. The CDR3 nucleotides are TGTGCCAGCAGTGACCACTTAAACCTAGCGGGGGGTCGAGATACGCAGTATTTT. Its translation is CASSDHLNLAGGRDTQYF. The entire variable domain, with the rest obtained from reference TRBV2 and TRBJ2-3, is as follows: EPEVTQTPSHQVTQMGQEVILRCVPISNHLYFYWYRQILGQKVEFLVSFYNNEISEKSEIFDDQFSVERPDGSNFTLKIRSTKLEDSAMYFCASSDHLNLAGGRDTQYFGPGTRLTVL.

This clonotype was found a few times. The genes are TRBV29-1 and TRBJ2-7, with a weak D call TRBD1 (6 bases). Germline assignment: CDR1 SQVTM and CDR2 ANQGSEA. The V gene lost 6 bases and the J gene lost 3 bases, with 9 bases spanning the gap. The length of the CDR3 is 11 residues. The CDR3 spells CSVLQGYEQYV. The CDR3 region has the DNA TGCAGCGTCCTACAGGGCTACGAGCAGTACGTC.

This clonotype was detected many times. V is TRBV7-2 and J is TRBJ2-2, with D uncertain. CDR1 is SGHTA and CDR2 is FQGNSA in the germline V gene. The CDR3 is made up of 13 amino acids. The V end was cut by 5 bases, the J end by 0 bases, with 4 bases between. The CDR3 nucleotides are TGTGCCAGCAGCCCAACGAACACCGGGGAGCTGTTTTTT. Translated, it gives CASSPTNTGELFF.

V gene TRBV11-2 combines with J gene TRBJ2-1, with TRBD2 as a possible D gene (7 bases). Germline CDR1 SGHAT, CDR2 FQNNGV. V was trimmed by 5 bases and J by 2 bases, leaving 13 bases between them. This CDR3 has 15 residues. This CDR3 reads CASSPGGSPYNEQFF. In DNA form, the CDR3 reads TGTGCCAGCAGCCCGGGGGGCAGTCCCTACAATGAGCAGTTCTTC. The full variable domain, with the rest looked up from reference TRBV11-2 and TRBJ2-1, is EAGVAQSPRYKIIEKRQSVAFWCNPISGHATLYWYQQILGQGPKLLIQFQNNGVVDDSQLPKDRFSAERLKGVDSTLKIQPAKLEDSAVYLCASSPGGSPYNEQFFGPGTRLTVL.

This clonotype turned up a few times. This chain connects TRBV20-1 to TRBJ2-5; 7 bases match TRBD2. The ends lost 5 bases at V and 5 bases at J; junction bases unmatched: 11. CDR1 is DFQATT and CDR2 is SNEGSKA in the germline V gene (reference sequence). This CDR3 comprises 14 residues. The CDR3 reads CSAQTMRTSETQYF. For the CDR3, the DNA is TGCAGTGCTCAGACGATGAGGACTAGTGAGACCCAGTACTTC.

Here the CDR3 DNA reads TGTGCCAGCAGCTTCGGACTAGCGGGGGTAACCGGGGAGCTGTTTTTT. Protein sequence: CASSFGLAGVTGELFF. The rearrangement links TRBV12-3 or TRBV12-4 to TRBJ2-2; 13 bases line up with TRBD2. V dropped 6 bases and J dropped 5; count of bases not matched to a gene: 6. This CDR3 spans 16 amino acids.

V is TRBV5-1 and J is TRBJ2-5, with 10 bases lining up with TRBD1. This CDR3 region has 15 residues. V shed 3 bases, J shed 2 bases, and the junction held 4 bases outside the gene matches. The germline gives CDR1 SGHRS, CDR2 YFSETQ. The CDR3 loop is CASSWGTGVQETQYF. The CDR3 nucleotides are TGCGCCAGCAGCTGGGGGACAGGGGTTCAAGAGACCCAGTACTTC.